The 4 T cell receptor beta chains below come from one sample, sequenced in a study of immune heterogeneity within non-small cell lung tumors. Bulk tumor gDNA, about 630 ng per sample, served as the TCR template. Primary tumors were biopsied several times each, far apart, intraoperatively. Undergoing curative surgery were patients whose non-small cell lung cancer was untreated and newly diagnosed. CDR3 of TCR beta was amplified by multiplex PCR that used 32 V and 13 J primers. TCRdb re-analysed the multiplex PCR reads in MiXCR, keeping a single row per CDR3 protein. Of roughly 3,600 distinct CDR3 sequences in the sample, 37% are singletons; the top ten hold about 15%. Sequencing input: lung tumor tissue. The receptors were sampled from a man in his 70s with non-small cell lung cancer.

The chain carries TRBV7-9 and TRBJ2-7; no reliable D call. The length of the CDR3 is 14 residues. Germline V gene lookup returns CDR1 SEHNR and CDR2 FQNEAQ (reference sequence). V lost 5 bases to trimming and J lost 2 bases, with 13 bases between them. The DNA for the CDR3 is TGTGCCAGCAGCCCGCCTGGATTTCCCTACGAGCAGTACTTC. It encodes CASSPPGFPYEQYF.

The chain combines TRBV19 with TRBJ2-1; 9 positions agree with TRBD2. Germline V gene lookup returns CDR1 LNHDA and CDR2 SQIVND (reference sequence). The CDR3 has 17 residues. V lost 3 bases, J lost 6 bases, and 12 bases stayed unmatched. CDR3 loop: CASSIGGGLAGSNEQFF. CDR3 nucleotide sequence: TGTGCCAGTAGTATTGGGGGAGGGCTAGCGGGGTCCAATGAGCAGTTCTTC.

The chain links TRBV7-9 to TRBJ2-6, with D uncertain. Looked up from germline, CDR1 is SEHNR and CDR2 is FQNEAQ (reference sequence). V lost 10 bases and J lost 1, with 8 bases in between. The CDR3 totals 13 residues. The CDR3 DNA sequence: TGTGCCACTGGTACTTCTGGGGCCAACGTCCTGACTTTC. Translation gives CATGTSGANVLTF.

This clonotype was detected a few times. The chain links TRBV2 to TRBJ2-5, with 9 nucleotides matching TRBD1. The CDR3 consists of 15 residues. V lost 4 bases, J lost 2 bases, and 5 bases stayed unmatched. Germline CDR1 is SNHLY and CDR2 is FYNNEI. CDR3 bases: TGTGCCAGCAGTGCGACGGGACAGGGTCAAGAGACCCAGTACTTC. Protein product: CASSATGQGQETQYF.